The 32 T cell receptor beta chains given below trace back to one sample, sequenced in a study of T-cell memory formation after mild COVID-19. TCRdb called the 5' RACE reads again in MiXCR, with one record for every CDR3 protein. The sample carries about 110,000 distinct CDR3 sequences, 15% to 20% recorded once. The sequencing sample was made of PBMCs or a T cell subset sorted from them (not recorded which). Receptor source: an adult woman who had mild COVID-19 (a few samples of this study predate the infection). Cell type and time point are not known.

This chain uses TRBV9 with TRBJ2-1; 10 positions match TRBD2. The CDR3 loop spans 17 amino acids. Germline lookup yields CDR1 SGDLS and CDR2 YYNGEE. V shed 1 base and J 8 bases; nucleotides not matched to a gene: 12. CDR3 loop: CASSVPSGSLPVDEQFF. CDR3 DNA: TGTGCCAGCAGCGTACCTAGCGGGAGCCTGCCCGTGGATGAGCAGTTCTTC.

In its sample, this clonotype was seen many times. The chain employs TRBV12-3 or TRBV12-4 and TRBJ2-1, with TRBD2 matching over 13 bases. V dropped 4 bases and J dropped 0; count of bases not matched to a gene: 12. The CDR3 has 20 amino acids. This chain's CDR3 is CASSSSLAGGPRSSYNEQFF. Written as DNA, the CDR3 is TGTGCCAGCAGTTCTTCACTAGCGGGGGGGCCCAGGAGCTCCTACAATGAGCAGTTCTTC.

V and J are TRBV29-1 and TRBJ2-1, with TRBD2 matching over 11 bases. With 5 bases clipped from V and 8 bases from J, the junction kept 8 bases outside the gene matches. There are 14 residues in the CDR3. Germline assignment: CDR1 SQVTM and CDR2 ANQGSEA. The CDR3 spells CSVPGTSGYDEQFF. CDR3 nucleotide sequence: TGCAGCGTTCCCGGGACTAGCGGTTACGATGAGCAGTTCTTC.

This clonotype came up many times. One junction end does not reproduce the germline sequence, and a read error may be involved. This chain joins TRBV2 and TRBJ1-2; no reliable D call. The CDR3 has 13 amino acids. Germline V CDR1 and CDR2: SNHLY, FYNNEI. The CDR3, as DNA: TGTGCCACTAACGACGGTGGGATATCTCGGTGGATCTTC. This translates into CATNDGGISRWIF.

The chain has TRBV7-3 and TRBJ2-7, with 7 bases matching TRBD2. This CDR3 is 15 amino acids long. V lost 5 bases to trimming and J lost 0 bases; unmatched junction nucleotides: 7. Germline-derived CDR1 and CDR2 are SGHTA and FQGTGA. The CDR3 sequence is CASSRSSGPSYEQYF. Written as DNA, the CDR3 is TGTGCCAGCAGCAGATCTAGCGGTCCCTCCTACGAGCAGTACTTC.

This clonotype was counted between two and nine times. The CDR3 DNA follows: TGTGCCAGCAGAGTTGGACTAGCGGCTAGCACAGATACGCAGTATTTT. Translation gives CASRVGLAASTDTQYF. The chain couples TRBV27 to TRBJ2-3; 10 bases are shared with TRBD2. The junction had 6 bases not matched to a gene; V was cut back by 6 bases and J by 0 bases. Germline CDR1 MNHEY, CDR2 SMNVEV (reference sequence). This CDR3 comprises 16 residues.

This clonotype was recorded a few times. The V call is TRBV4-3, the J call TRBJ2-3; 14 bases align to TRBD2. Trimming removed 1 base from V and 6 bases from J; junction bases left unmatched: 12. Germline V lookup: CDR1 LGHNA, CDR2 YSLEER. The CDR3 sequence is 19 residues long. The CDR3 bases are TGCGCCAGCAGCCAAGCGAGACTAGCGGGAGGGCCTGATATCGATACGCAGTATTTT. It codes for CASSQARLAGGPDIDTQYF.

This clonotype was counted between two and nine times. The CDR3 reads CASSLTGGRETQYF. The CDR3 DNA follows: TGTGCCAGCAGCTTAACCGGGGGGCGGGAGACCCAGTACTTC. The rearrangement uses TRBV7-3 and TRBJ2-5; the D gene is possibly TRBD2 (7 bases). The germline V gene has CDR1 SGHTA and CDR2 FQGTGA. The V end lost 0 bases, the J end lost 5 bases, and 10 bases lay between the germline ends. This CDR3 spans 14 amino acids.

The rearrangement joins TRBV29-1 to TRBJ1-1; 7 positions match TRBD1. Germline lookup yields CDR1 SQVTM and CDR2 ANQGSEA. The CDR3 extends over 13 amino acids. With V trimmed by 2 bases and J by 4 bases, 4 bases remained unmatched. The CDR3 region has the DNA TGCAGCGTTGAAAGGGCAGGGGGCACTGAAGCTTTCTTT. This gives the protein CSVERAGGTEAFF. The variable domain in full, completed from reference TRBV29-1 and TRBJ1-1, reads SAVISQKPSRDICQRGTSLTIQCQVDSQVTMMFWYRQQPGQSLTLIATANQGSEATYESGFVIDKFPISRPNLTFSTLTVSNMSPEDSSIYLCSVERAGGTEAFFGQGTRLTVV.

J is TRBJ1-2 and V is TRBV11-3; D is possibly TRBD1 (5 bases). Germline loops: CDR1 SGHNT, CDR2 YENEEA. The ends were cut back, 0 bases at V and 5 bases at J, with 13 bases in the middle. This CDR3 region has 15 residues. CDR3 coding DNA: TGTGCCAGCAGCTTAGATCCAGGGACCGGTTATGGCTACACCTTC. Translation gives CASSLDPGTGYGYTF.

This clonotype appeared a few times. This chain uses TRBV7-9 with TRBJ2-4; TRBD2 aligns across 11 bases. J lost 3 bases, V lost 4 bases, and 14 bases had no gene match. The CDR3 totals 19 residues. Germline CDR1 reads SEHNR; CDR2 reads FQNEAQ (reference sequence). The CDR3 loop is CASSSNTPGTSGHKNIQYF. CDR3 DNA: TGTGCCAGCAGCTCCAATACCCCTGGGACTAGCGGCCACAAAAACATTCAGTACTTC.

This clonotype came up a few times. The rearrangement links TRBV20-1 to TRBJ2-5; the D gene could be TRBD1 or TRBD2 (5 bases each). Germline assignment: CDR1 DFQATT and CDR2 SNEGSKA (reference sequence). The CDR3 loop spans 18 amino acids. V was trimmed by 2 bases and J by 5 bases, leaving 27 bases between them. The CDR3 sequence: CSARNLSGTTTMGETQYF. The CDR3 DNA reads as TGCAGTGCTAGAAATCTCTCAGGGACCACAACGATGGGGGAGACCCAGTACTTC.

This clonotype was seen only a few times. J is TRBJ2-7 and V is TRBV9, with D unclear. Trimming took off 0 bases at V and 5 bases at J, with 6 bases between the two ends. The CDR3 loop spans 12 amino acids. From germline, CDR1 is SGDLS and CDR2 YYNGEE. The CDR3 loop is CASSVDPNEQYF. DNA of the CDR3: TGTGCCAGCAGCGTAGATCCCAACGAGCAGTACTTC.

This clonotype has only a few counts. V is TRBV20-1 and J is TRBJ1-4, with a possible D match to TRBD1 (6 bases). From germline, CDR1 is DFQATT and CDR2 SNEGSKA (reference sequence). The CDR3 is made up of 17 amino acids. V was clipped by 4 bases and J by 6 bases, with 24 bases between them. As DNA, the CDR3 is TGCAGTGCTACGGACTCCTATTGGACAGCCAGAGATGAAAAACTGTTTTTT. Its translation is CSATDSYWTARDEKLFF.

This clonotype was detected ten times or more. The chain combines TRBV29-1 with TRBJ2-7, with D uncertain. Deletions cut 6 bases from V and 0 bases from J, with 12 bases between. Germline CDR1 SQVTM, CDR2 ANQGSEA. The CDR3 is 13 amino acids. The CDR3 coding sequence is TGCAGCGTGGTGTCGGCGCGCTCCTACGAGCAGTACTTC. It is translated as CSVVSARSYEQYF.

V gene TRBV7-3 combines with J gene TRBJ1-6; D uncertain. CDR1 is SGHTA, CDR2 FQGTGA, per germline. The CDR3 has 14 amino acids. Trimming stripped 4 bases from V and 10 bases from J, with 14 bases between. The CDR3 region has the DNA TGTGCCAGCAGCTCGGGTTCCATGGGGTCACCCCTCCACTTT. Its protein product is CASSSGSMGSPLHF. The whole variable domain, filled in from reference TRBV7-3 and TRBJ1-6, reads GAGVSQTPSNKVTEKGKYVELRCDPISGHTALYWYRQSLGQGPEFLIYFQGTGAADDSGLPNDRFFAVRPEGSVSTLKIQRTERGDSAVYLCASSSGSMGSPLHFGNGTRLTVT.

V and J are TRBV5-1 and TRBJ2-7; D might be TRBD1 (5 bases). Trimming left V 1 base short and J 3 bases short, with 14 bases between. Germline V gives CDR1 SGHRS, CDR2 YFSETQ. The CDR3 runs to 15 residues. The CDR3 DNA reads as TGCGCCAGCAGCTTGAGAACTCTGGGGCGCTACGAGCAGTACTTC. This gives the protein CASSLRTLGRYEQYF.

This clonotype came up once. The V gene is TRBV20-1, the J gene TRBJ2-2; 9 bases fit TRBD1. The junction had 10 bases not matched to a gene; V was cut back by 1 base and J by 7 bases. This CDR3 has 16 residues. Germline-derived CDR1 and CDR2 are DFQATT and SNEGSKA (reference sequence). CDR3 DNA: TGCAGTGCTAGAGCAACAGGGGGCATTCGAGTCGGGGAGCTGTTTTTT. Protein product: CSARATGGIRVGELFF.

The genes are TRBV4-1 and TRBJ2-7; D might be TRBD1 (5 bases). Germline CDR1 and CDR2: MGHRA and YSYEKL. The CDR3 is made up of 17 amino acids. Trimming stripped 0 bases from V and 1 base from J, with 16 bases between. In DNA form, the CDR3 reads TGCGCCAGCAGCCAAGATCAAGACAGCCTTCTATCCTACGAGCAGTACTTC. It translates to CASSQDQDSLLSYEQYF.

The table lists this clonotype with a few counts. The CDR3 here is CAWSVTMNTEAFF. In nucleotides, the CDR3 is TGTGCCTGGAGTGTTACAATGAACACTGAAGCTTTCTTT. The genes are TRBV30 and TRBJ1-1; no clear D gene. Trimming stripped 0 bases from V and 0 bases from J, with 5 bases between. This CDR3 spans 13 amino acids. Germline CDR1 GTSNPN, CDR2 SVGIG (reference sequence).

This clonotype was seen more than once but under ten times. V gene TRBV5-1 combines with J gene TRBJ2-3; D ambiguous. Germline V gives CDR1 SGHRS, CDR2 YFSETQ. V was pared by 4 bases and J by 4 bases, with 10 bases between. The CDR3 extends over 13 amino acids. CDR3 sequence (DNA): TGCGCCAGCAGCCTGATTGAGGCAGATACGCAGTATTTT. The encoded protein is CASSLIEADTQYF.

This chain links TRBV4-3 with TRBJ1-1; the D is unclear. The CDR3 loop spans 14 amino acids. V was shortened by 1 base and J by 11 bases, with 17 bases between the two germline ends. Germline V lookup: CDR1 LGHNA, CDR2 YSLEER. CDR3 nucleotides: TGCGCCAGCAGCCAAGGAACCGGCAGTCGGACGGCTTTCTTT. Amino acids: CASSQGTGSRTAFF.

This clonotype was seen a few times. This rearrangement joins TRBV20-1 to TRBJ1-5; D is uncertain. Germline V gene sequence: CDR1 DFQATT, CDR2 SNEGSKA (reference sequence). V lost 3 bases and J 0 bases, leaving 12 bases between the germline ends. The CDR3 has 15 amino acids. In DNA, the CDR3 is TGCAGTGCTAGGGGTGATGAGCTTAGCAATCAGCCCCAGCATTTT. Translated, it gives CSARGDELSNQPQHF.

This chain joins TRBV7-8 and TRBJ1-1; maybe TRBD1 (6 bases). The length of the CDR3 is 14 residues. Germline CDR1 and CDR2: SGHVS and FQNEAQ. Deletions cut 4 bases from V and 4 bases from J, with 13 bases between. CDR3 protein: CASSSGGASTEAFF. The CDR3 DNA is TGTGCCAGCAGCTCCGGGGGCGCGAGCACTGAAGCTTTCTTT.

This clonotype was observed a handful of times. The chain couples TRBV27 to TRBJ1-5, with 10 bases fitting TRBD1. J was trimmed by 5 bases and V by 5 bases; bases with no gene match: 9. Germline V CDR1 and CDR2: MNHEY, SMNVEV (reference sequence). This CDR3 has 16 residues. The CDR3 region is CASSPSGTGDYQPQHF. CDR3 nucleotide sequence: TGTGCCAGCAGTCCTTCCGGGACAGGGGATTATCAGCCCCAGCATTTT.

The chain carries TRBV13 and TRBJ1-2; no clear D gene. Germline V gene lookup returns CDR1 PRHDT and CDR2 FYEKMQ (reference sequence). Trimming removed 6 bases at V and 7 bases at J, with 15 bases between. This CDR3 contains 13 residues. This CDR3 reads CASSSQEALGYTF. Written as DNA, the CDR3 is TGTGCCAGCAGTAGTCAGGAGGCGCTTGGCTACACCTTC.

The rearrangement links TRBV20-1 to TRBJ2-1; 11 nucleotides line up with TRBD2. V lost 5 bases and J lost 7; bases outside the gene matches: 7. Germline-derived CDR1 and CDR2 are DFQATT and SNEGSKA (reference sequence). CDR3 size: 14 residues. The DNA of the CDR3 is TGCAGTGCTGATGGGACTAGCGGAGATAATGAGCAGTTCTTC. It translates to CSADGTSGDNEQFF.

Notes on this clonotype: The germline gene is not matched at one end of the junction; a read error may be the cause. As DNA, the CDR3 is TGTGCCAGCAGCTACTCGGACTATAGCGGGGGGGAAACCGGGGAGCTGTTTTTT. This gives the protein CASSYSDYSGGETGELFF. This chain connects TRBV6-5 to TRBJ2-2; 11 positions match TRBD2. The CDR3 runs to 18 residues. Per the germline V gene, CDR1 is MNHEY and CDR2 is SVGAGI.

J is TRBJ2-5 and V is TRBV15; possibly TRBD2 for D (6 bases). V was pared by 5 bases and J by 9 bases, with 19 bases between. This CDR3 is built from 14 residues. Germline V lookup: CDR1 LNHNV, CDR2 YYDKDF (reference sequence). This CDR3 is CATSPHRGSGAQYF. The CDR3 bases are TGTGCCACCAGCCCACACCGGGGGTCCGGGGCCCAGTACTTC.

The gene calls are TRBV7-3 and TRBJ2-2, with D maybe TRBD1 (6 bases). The CDR3 spans 15 residues. Between the trimmed V and J ends, which lost 2 bases and 5 bases, there was a span of 12 bases. Germline loops: CDR1 SGHTA, CDR2 FQGTGA. The CDR3: CASSLGTGLTGELFF. The CDR3 nucleotides are TGTGCCAGCAGCTTAGGAACAGGGTTGACCGGGGAGCTGTTTTTT.

This clonotype was recorded at least ten times. The V gene is TRBV7-6, the J gene TRBJ2-1, with 9 bases that match TRBD1. Germline loops: CDR1 SGHVS, CDR2 FNYEAQ. Trimming took 1 base from V and 4 from J; bases not matched to a gene: 8. The CDR3 is made up of 17 amino acids. The DNA of the CDR3 is TGTGCCAGCAGCTTAGTGGAGGGACAGGGCTCGTACAATGAGCAGTTCTTC. Its protein is CASSLVEGQGSYNEQFF.

The rearrangement joins TRBV19 to TRBJ2-1; D is possibly TRBD2 (7 bases). CDR3 size: 11 residues. Trimming took off 6 bases at V and 15 bases at J, with 15 bases between the two ends. Germline loops: CDR1 LNHDA, CDR2 SQIVND (reference sequence). In DNA form, the CDR3 reads TGTGCCAGTAGGGAAGGGGGGGCCCGGTTCTTC. Translation: CASREGGARFF.